This entry describes one TCR beta chain. The protocol was immunoSEQ multiplex PCR, while the TCRdb copy is restricted to in-frame clones and leaves out a portion. Among more than 45,000 clones listed, 70% to 90% were seen once. The J segment lost 2 bases and the V segment lost 4 bases, leaving 10 bases of the junction unmatched. From germline, CDR1 is MNHNY and CDR2 SVGAGI (reference sequence). This CDR3 spans 16 amino acids. The sample is drawn from a study of blood T cell repertoires in COVID-19. Study-wide context: The United States, Italy and Spain provided the acute and convalescent COVID-19 samples. PBMCs, B-cell-depleted T cells, or T cells provided the cDNA or gDNA that made up the material.

The TCR sequence derives from an elderly woman with acute or convalescent COVID-19. The sample consisted of peripheral blood. This chain connects TRBV6-6 to TRBJ1-2, with TRBD1 identical over 7 bases. The CDR3 coding sequence is TGTGCCAGCAGTTCAAAATCGGGACAGCCGAACTATGGCTACACCTTC. Its translation: CASSSKSGQPNYGYTF.